The 11 T cell receptor beta chains in this list originate from one sample, sequenced in a study of blood T cell repertoires in COVID-19 (dated by TCRdb to between 2020 and 2021). Receptor libraries were prepared by the immunoSEQ multiplex PCR assay. The clones in this table, taken by TCRdb from immuneACCESS, are in-frame only. Not every clone is retained; where verified, under half of the shortfall comes from an unresolved V gene, and the cause of the rest is unknown. In all, the sample holds about 190,000 clones, and around 91% of those were seen once. The ten largest clonotypes hold approximately 0.64% of the sample. The material sequenced was peripheral blood. Receptors originate from a man over 45 with acute or convalescent COVID-19.

The rearrangement uses TRBV5-8 and TRBJ2-2, with a tentative D call TRBD2 (6 bases). CDR3 length: 18 amino acids. Trimming cost V 3 bases and J 1 base, with 19 bases left between them. The germline gives CDR1 SGHTS, CDR2 YDEGEE. In nucleotides, the CDR3 is TGTGCCAGCAGCTCCATAATCGGGGGTGTCCTGAACACCGGGGAGCTGTTTTTT. Translated, it gives CASSSIIGGVLNTGELFF.

DNA for the CDR3: TGTGCCAGCAGCTTGTTATCGCAGGGTGGTATGTATGAGCAGTTCTTC. This gives the protein CASSLLSQGGMYEQFF. J is TRBJ2-1 and V is TRBV5-5; D is perhaps TRBD1 (5 bases). The V end was cut by 1 base, the J end by 8 bases, with 19 bases between. The germline CDR1 and CDR2 sequences are SGHKS and YYEKEE (reference sequence). The length of the CDR3 is 16 residues.

This clone was recorded once. The V and J genes are TRBV27 and TRBJ2-1; D unclear. Trimming removed 6 bases from V and 0 bases from J, with 12 bases in between. This CDR3 contains 15 residues. Per germline, CDR1 MNHEY and CDR2 SMNVEV (reference sequence). The CDR3 DNA is TGTGCCAGCAGGACCGCATACAGCTCCTACAATGAGCAGTTCTTC. Amino acid sequence: CASRTAYSSYNEQFF.

J is TRBJ2-7 and V is TRBV18; TRBD2 matches 8 bases. Germline CDR1 and CDR2: KGHSH and LQKENI. This CDR3 spans 15 amino acids. The junction had 11 bases not matched to a gene; V was cut back by 5 bases and J by 5 bases. The chain's CDR3 is CASSASGRGHHEQYF. The CDR3 DNA is TGTGCCAGCTCAGCGAGCGGGAGAGGCCACCACGAGCAGTACTTC. Looking up the rest from reference TRBV18 and TRBJ2-7 gives the full variable domain: NAGVMQNPRHLVRRRGQEARLRCSPMKGHSHVYWYRQLPEEGLKFMVYLQKENIIDESGMPKERFSAEFPKEGPSILRIQQVVRGDSAAYFCASSASGRGHHEQYFGPGTRLTVT.

The chain employs TRBV30 and TRBJ2-1; 8 bases match TRBD1. Germline CDR1 is GTSNPN and CDR2 is SVGIG (reference sequence). V shed 4 bases, J shed 9 bases, and the junction held 5 bases outside the gene matches. This CDR3 has 12 residues. The CDR3 is CAWKAGGPEQFF. The DNA of the CDR3 is TGTGCCTGGAAGGCAGGGGGCCCTGAGCAGTTCTTC.

The V call is TRBV5-1, the J call TRBJ2-5; D may be TRBD2 (8 bases). Trimming took off 1 base at V and 1 base at J, with 23 bases between the two ends. CDR3 length: 19 amino acids. The V gene's germline CDR1 is SGHRS and CDR2 YFSETQ. CDR3 bases: TGCGCCAGCAGCTTGACCCCCAGGGGGAGCGGGGGCCTCCAAGAGACCCAGTACTTC. Translating it yields CASSLTPRGSGGLQETQYF.

This clone was seen only a few times. The chain couples TRBV9 to TRBJ2-5; 9 nucleotides align to TRBD2. V shed 0 bases, J shed 5 bases, and the junction held 5 bases outside the gene matches. The CDR3 length is 15 residues. Per germline, CDR1 SGDLS and CDR2 YYNGEE. The chain's CDR3 is CASSVVAGGVETQYF. Here the CDR3 DNA reads TGTGCCAGCAGCGTAGTGGCGGGGGGGGTTGAGACCCAGTACTTC.

The chain employs TRBV7-9 and TRBJ2-3, with 13 bases lining up with TRBD2. V lost 6 bases to trimming and J lost 8 bases; unmatched junction nucleotides: 17. The CDR3 length is 18 residues. Per germline, CDR1 SEHNR and CDR2 FQNEAQ (reference sequence). The CDR3 bases are TGTGCCAGCAGTCCCGGGACTAGCGGGATCCTGCACAGAGGTACGCAGTATTTT. It is translated as CASSPGTSGILHRGTQYF.

The chain carries TRBV9 and TRBJ2-7; TRBD2 aligns across 10 bases. CDR3 length: 15 residues. CDR1 and CDR2 (germline): SGDLS, YYNGEE. V was clipped by 5 bases and J by 5 bases; unmatched bases: 10. Written as DNA, the CDR3 is TGTGCCAGCAGTCCTAGCGGGAGAGTTGGCGACGAGCAGTACTTC. Protein: CASSPSGRVGDEQYF.

This clone was seen only once. The sample contains more than one DNA sequence encoding this CDR3. The gene calls are TRBV7-3 and TRBJ2-3; D is ambiguous. Trimming took off 5 bases at V and 2 bases at J, with 5 bases between the two ends. CDR1 and CDR2 from the germline V gene are SGHTA and FQGTGA. The CDR3 sequence is 12 residues long. In DNA form, the CDR3 reads TGTGCCAGCAGCCCCTCCACAGATACGCAGTATTTT. Its translation: CASSPSTDTQYF.

In DNA, the CDR3 is TGCGCCAGCAGCCTTAGCAGGGTTACCGGGGAGCTGTTTTTT. Its translation: CASSLSRVTGELFF. The chain carries TRBV4-1 and TRBJ2-2; D might be TRBD1 (5 bases). Trimming took off 4 bases at V and 5 bases at J, with 11 bases between the two ends. This CDR3 has 14 residues. CDR1 is MGHRA and CDR2 is YSYEKL in the germline V gene.